Listed below are T cell receptor beta chains from one sample, sequenced in a study of T cell responses to AZD1222 COVID-19 vaccine. Libraries were prepared by immunoSEQ multiplex PCR; TCRdb keeps only in-frame clonotypes and omits some of them. The table shows about 160,000 clones, with roughly 94% occurring only once. Sequencing used peripheral blood, obtained on day 0 of MenACWY control vaccination. Receptor source: an adult in good health. Each CDR3 is given with its conserved first and last residue. D genes are given only for firm matches. Where a row states a size, it is once, few, many or the class of an expanded clone; other rows omit it.

J: TRBJ2-3; size: once; D: TRBD2; V: TRBV29-1; DNA: TGCAGCGTTGAACTGGGCGGGAGGATAGATACGCAGTATTTT; CDR3: CSVELGGRIDTQYF
J: TRBJ1-2; size: -; D: -; V: TRBV3-1/TRBV3-2; DNA: TGTGCCAGCAGCCAAAGTCCGGTCTTCGAGGGTGGGGGCTACACCTTC; CDR3: CASSQSPVFEGGGYTF
J: TRBJ2-1; size: -; D: -; V: TRBV6-5; DNA: TGTGCCAGCAGTTCTGCCCGACCAGGCCCCATGAGTGAGCAGTTCTTC; CDR3: CASSSARPGPMSEQFF
J: TRBJ2-1; size: -; D: TRBD2; V: TRBV24-1; DNA: TGTGCCACCAGTGAGATCGGGACTAGCGGGAGGGCCGCTGAGCAGTTCTTC; CDR3: CATSEIGTSGRAAEQFF
J: TRBJ2-1; size: -; D: TRBD2; V: TRBV18; DNA: TGTGCCAGCTCGCTAGGACTAGCGGGAGGTATAGTTGAGCAGTTCTTC; CDR3: CASSLGLAGGIVEQFF
J: TRBJ2-7; size: -; D: TRBD2; V: TRBV3-1/TRBV3-2; DNA: TGTGCCAGCAGCCAAGGCCTAGCGGGAGGCGGATCGGGTCGCGAGCAGTACTTC; CDR3: CASSQGLAGGGSGREQYF
J: TRBJ1-1; size: -; D: -; V: TRBV6-5; DNA: TGTGCCAGCAGATTGGAAAGGGAGAACACTGAAGCTTTCTTT; CDR3: CASRLERENTEAFF
J: TRBJ1-5; size: -; D: -; V: TRBV19; DNA: TGTGCCGCCGCCGGGACCGGGAATCAGCCCCAGCATTTT; CDR3: CAAAGTGNQPQHF
J: TRBJ2-2; size: -; D: -; V: TRBV18; DNA: TGTGCCAGCTCACCCACAGGACAGCGGAGTAACACCGGGGAGCTGTTTTTT; CDR3: CASSPTGQRSNTGELFF
J: TRBJ1-3; size: -; D: -; V: TRBV4-3; DNA: TGCGCCAGCAGCCAAGGGACGGGAGGAAACACCATATATTTT; CDR3: CASSQGTGGNTIYF
J: TRBJ1-4; size: -; D: -; V: TRBV5-8; DNA: TGTGCCAGCACGGTCTCCGGAGAAAAACTGTTTTTT; CDR3: CASTVSGEKLFF
J: TRBJ1-5; size: -; D: TRBD1; V: TRBV28; DNA: TGTGCCAGCAGTCCCGGACAGGGTAGAAGCAATCAGCCCCAGCATTTT; CDR3: CASSPGQGRSNQPQHF
J: TRBJ2-7; size: -; D: -; V: TRBV9; DNA: TGTGCCAGCAGCGTAGAACTTACAGGGCGACAGTACTTC; CDR3: CASSVELTGRQYF
J: TRBJ2-7; size: -; D: -; V: TRBV20-1; DNA: TGCAGTGCTGGGATTACAAAGCAGTACTTC; CDR3: CSAGITKQYF
J: TRBJ1-5; size: -; D: -; V: TRBV2; DNA: TGTGCCAGCAGTAGGGGCCTCCCCGAGGTTGCCCAGCATTTT; CDR3: CASSRGLPEVAQHF
J: TRBJ1-1; size: -; D: -; V: TRBV5-5; DNA: TGTGCCAGCAGCTTCGCCCCCACAGGGAACACTGAAGCTTTCTTT; CDR3: CASSFAPTGNTEAFF
J: TRBJ2-2; size: -; D: TRBD2; V: TRBV10-3; DNA: TGTGCCATCAGGCGGGAGAGCGCCGAGGAGCTGTTTTTT; CDR3: CAIRRESAEELFF
J: TRBJ1-2; size: -; D: -; V: TRBV3-1/TRBV3-2; DNA: TGTGCCAGCAGCCAAGGACAGCATGGCTACACCTTC; CDR3: CASSQGQHGYTF
J: TRBJ2-1; size: -; D: TRBD2; V: TRBV14; DNA: TGTGCCAGCAGCCAAGAGGGAGCGGGGTGGTACAATGAGCAGTTCTTC; CDR3: CASSQEGAGWYNEQFF
J: TRBJ1-2; size: -; D: TRBD1; V: TRBV5-5; DNA: TGTGCCAGCAGCTTGAGACCCCCGGGACAGGGGTTCCACTATGGCTACACCTTC; CDR3: CASSLRPPGQGFHYGYTF
J: TRBJ2-5; size: once; D: -; V: TRBV12-3/TRBV12-4; DNA: TGTGCCAGCAGTTTCGGGGCAGAAGAGACCCAGTACTTC; CDR3: CASSFGAEETQYF
J: TRBJ2-5; size: -; D: -; V: TRBV5-1; DNA: TGCGCCAGCAGCTGGGGAGAACAGTCCCAGTACTTC; CDR3: CASSWGEQSQYF
J: TRBJ2-2; size: once; D: TRBD2; V: TRBV7-7; DNA: TGTCCCCTGGCTAGCGGGAGTGAGAACACCGGGGAGCTGTTTTTT; CDR3: CPLASGSENTGELFF
J: TRBJ1-2; size: -; D: TRBD1; V: TRBV7-9; DNA: TGTGCCAGCAGCTTAGCGCCGACAGGGGCGAGTGGCTACACCTTC; CDR3: CASSLAPTGASGYTF
J: TRBJ1-5; size: few; D: -; V: TRBV2; DNA: TGTGCCAGCAGCAGGGGCGGGCAGCCCCAGCATTTT; CDR3: CASSRGGQPQHF
J: TRBJ1-2; size: -; D: -; V: TRBV30; DNA: TGTGCCTGGACTCGGGAGGGATCGCGTGGCTACACCTTC; CDR3: CAWTREGSRGYTF
J: TRBJ2-1; size: -; D: -; V: TRBV7-6; DNA: TGTGCCAGCAGCTTAGCTATGCGGGGGCGGGGTGAGCAGTTCTTC; CDR3: CASSLAMRGRGEQFF
J: TRBJ1-5; size: once; D: -; V: TRBV6-5; DNA: TGTGCCACATCGGCGGAGACACATAGCAATCAGCCCCAGCATTTT; CDR3: CATSAETHSNQPQHF
J: TRBJ2-1; size: -; D: TRBD2; V: TRBV19; DNA: TGTGCCAGTAGGACTGCTAGCGGTGCCTACAATGAGCAGTTCTTC; CDR3: CASRTASGAYNEQFF
J: TRBJ2-2; size: -; D: TRBD2; V: TRBV7-6; DNA: TGTGCCAGCAGCTTGAGCGGGACCATAGGCGGGGAGCTGTTTTTT; CDR3: CASSLSGTIGGELFF
J: TRBJ2-7; size: -; D: -; V: TRBV9; DNA: TGTGCCAGCAGCGTCCCCTTCGGTAGCGAATCGCTACTTACCTACGAGCAGTACTTC; CDR3: CASSVPFGSESLLTYEQYF
J: TRBJ1-2; size: -; D: -; V: TRBV13; DNA: TGTGCCAGCAGCCTCGTGTTCGAGGGCTACACCTTC; CDR3: CASSLVFEGYTF
J: TRBJ2-3; size: -; D: -; V: TRBV13; DNA: TGTGCCAGCAGGCGGGAAAGTTTAGATACGCAGTATTTT; CDR3: CASRRESLDTQYF
J: TRBJ2-3; size: few; D: TRBD2; V: TRBV4-2; DNA: TGTGCCAGCAGCCAAGAAGGAGCGGGAGTAAAAGATACGCAGTATTTT; CDR3: CASSQEGAGVKDTQYF
J: TRBJ2-7; size: -; D: -; V: TRBV9; DNA: TGTGCCAGCAGCGGTGGTCAGGGTCCACTCTACGAGCAGTACTTC; CDR3: CASSGGQGPLYEQYF
J: TRBJ1-1; size: -; D: -; V: TRBV30; DNA: TGTGCCTGGAGTGTGGCGATGAACACTGAAGCTTTCTTT; CDR3: CAWSVAMNTEAFF
J: TRBJ2-4; size: -; D: -; V: TRBV30; DNA: TGTGCCTGGAGTGCGGCGGGTTCCAAAAACATTCAGTACTTC; CDR3: CAWSAAGSKNIQYF
J: TRBJ2-3; size: -; D: -; V: TRBV18; DNA: TGTGCCAGCTCACCAGATCTTGGGAACACAGATACGCAGTATTTT; CDR3: CASSPDLGNTDTQYF